The 32 T cell receptor beta chains in this list originate from one sample, sequenced in a study of neurological immune-mediated disorders. Noted time point: technical triplicate 2. TCRdb reprocessed the 5' RACE reads with MiXCR, giving one entry per CDR3 protein. The sample records roughly 61,000 distinct CDR3 sequences, about 24% being singletons. Input material: PBMCs. These receptors all come from a man in his 60s with HTLV-1-associated myelopathy (HAM/TSP).

At least ten counts were recorded for this clonotype. The chain is built from TRBV29-1 and TRBJ2-3; 11 nucleotides agree with TRBD1. Trimming cost V 6 bases and J 5 bases; bases outside gene matches: 7. The CDR3 contains 14 residues. CDR1 SQVTM and CDR2 ANQGSEA come from the germline V gene. The CDR3 DNA follows: TGCAGCGTAATCCGGGACAGGGGGATAGATACGCAGTATTTT. Translating it yields CSVIRDRGIDTQYF.

The chain carries TRBV7-3 and TRBJ2-2; 11 positions match TRBD2. This CDR3 has 17 residues. J gave up 0 bases and V 5 bases, and 5 bases lay outside the gene matches. Germline V gives CDR1 SGHTA, CDR2 FQGTGA. Here the CDR3 DNA reads TGTGCCAGCAGCAAGACTAGCGGGAATGCGAACACCGGGGAGCTGTTTTTT. Translating gives CASSKTSGNANTGELFF.

The chain carries TRBV6-7 and TRBJ2-1; D not certain. TRBV6-7 carries the ORF label, with uncertain function. The CDR3 spans 13 residues. The V gene lost 7 bases and the J gene lost 0 bases, with 7 bases spanning the gap. The CDR3 loop is CASTHNSYNEQFF. CDR3 sequence (DNA): TGTGCCAGCACCCATAACTCCTACAATGAGCAGTTCTTC.

The sample holds many counts of this clonotype. The chain recombines TRBV10-3 with TRBJ2-7; TRBD1 aligns across 8 bases. The CDR3 consists of 14 residues. Losses at the gene ends were 0 bases for V and 3 bases for J; bases not matched to a gene: 1. Germline V gene lookup returns CDR1 ENHRY and CDR2 SYGVKD. This chain's CDR3 is CAISESGQGYEQYF. The DNA of the CDR3 is TGTGCCATCAGTGAGTCTGGACAGGGCTACGAGCAGTACTTC.

The chain couples TRBV19 to TRBJ1-6, with a weak D call TRBD1 (6 bases). The CDR3 runs to 13 residues. Germline V CDR1 and CDR2: LNHDA, SQIVND (reference sequence). The ends were cut back, 6 bases at V and 7 bases at J, with 10 bases in the middle. This CDR3 reads CASSTTGNSPLHF. The CDR3 bases are TGTGCCAGTAGCACGACAGGCAATTCACCCCTCCACTTT.

This clonotype was observed many times. The genes are TRBV15 and TRBJ2-1; tentatively, D is TRBD1 (5 bases). Between the trimmed V and J ends, which lost 1 base and 15 bases, there was a span of 16 bases. The CDR3 length is 13 residues. CDR1 and CDR2 from the germline V gene are LNHNV and YYDKDF (reference sequence). The CDR3 sequence: CATSRAGLNKAFF. CDR3 in DNA: TGTGCCACCAGCAGAGCAGGGCTGAATAAGGCGTTCTTC.

The chain uses TRBV29-1 and TRBJ1-1; D is unresolved. Deletions cut 8 bases from V and 1 base from J, with 11 bases between. This CDR3 is built from 12 residues. Germline CDR1 SQVTM, CDR2 ANQGSEA. The CDR3 region is CSTLGGNTEAFF. The CDR3 coding sequence is TGCAGCACCTTGGGTGGGAACACTGAAGCTTTCTTT.

This clonotype has a count of ten or more. J is TRBJ2-6 and V is TRBV5-1; D is ambiguous. The V end was cut by 4 bases, the J end by 0 bases, with 14 bases between. Germline CDR1 reads SGHRS; CDR2 reads YFSETQ. The CDR3 loop spans 17 amino acids. CDR3: CASSNGPVTSGANVLTF. In DNA, the CDR3 is TGCGCCAGCAGCAACGGACCGGTAACCTCTGGGGCCAACGTCCTGACTTTC.

This clonotype was detected many times. The V gene is TRBV6-1, the J gene TRBJ1-1; D is undetermined. CDR3 length equals 14 residues. CDR1 MNHNS and CDR2 SASEGT come from the germline V gene. Trimming pared 7 bases from V and 1 base from J, leaving 13 bases between. CDR3 loop: CASTMYGRNTEAFF. CDR3 nucleotide sequence: TGTGCCAGCACAATGTACGGACGGAACACTGAAGCTTTCTTT.

This clonotype came up many times. The J gene is TRBJ2-7, the V gene TRBV20-1, with 8 bases identical to TRBD1. The germline V gene has CDR1 DFQATT and CDR2 SNEGSKA (reference sequence). The J segment lost 4 bases and the V segment lost 3 bases, leaving 5 bases of the junction unmatched. The CDR3 spans 13 residues. CDR3 DNA: TGCAGTGCTAGTATCGGACAGGGATACGAGCAGTACTTC. This codes for CSASIGQGYEQYF.

This clonotype was recorded at least ten times. This chain joins TRBV20-1 and TRBJ2-7; possibly TRBD2 for D (5 bases). The CDR3 length is 14 residues. With 1 base removed from V and 4 bases from J, the gap between germline ends came to 14 bases. CDR1 DFQATT and CDR2 SNEGSKA come from the germline V gene (reference sequence). The DNA for the CDR3 is TGCAGTGCTAGAGTCCGCGGTCGGACTTACGAGCAGTACTTC. Its protein is CSARVRGRTYEQYF.

The chain has TRBV29-1 and TRBJ1-4; 8 bases fit TRBD1. The CDR3 runs to 14 residues. Trimming cost V 7 bases and J 4 bases; bases outside gene matches: 8. The germline V gene has CDR1 SQVTM and CDR2 ANQGSEA. CDR3 loop: CSARGDRNNEKLFF. DNA for the CDR3: TGCAGCGCCCGCGGGGACAGGAATAATGAAAAACTGTTTTTT. The full variable domain, completed using reference TRBV29-1 and TRBJ1-4, is SAVISQKPSRDICQRGTSLTIQCQVDSQVTMMFWYRQQPGQSLTLIATANQGSEATYESGFVIDKFPISRPNLTFSTLTVSNMSPEDSSIYLCSARGDRNNEKLFFGSGTQLSVL.

The chain recombines TRBV20-1 with TRBJ2-2; TRBD2 aligns across 14 bases. J was trimmed by 6 bases and V by 2 bases; bases with no gene match: 11. CDR1 DFQATT and CDR2 SNEGSKA come from the germline V gene (reference sequence). This CDR3 is built from 18 residues. The CDR3 bases are TGCAGTGCTAGAAGGGGACTAGCGGGAGTCTTCCGGGCCGGGGAGCTGTTTTTT. Protein product: CSARRGLAGVFRAGELFF.

This clonotype was recorded at least ten times. The chain links TRBV5-1 to TRBJ2-5; 7 nucleotides line up with TRBD2. J was trimmed by 4 bases and V by 2 bases; bases with no gene match: 5. CDR1 is SGHRS, CDR2 YFSETQ, per germline. The CDR3 is made up of 14 amino acids. The CDR3 sequence: CASSLGRERETQYF. The CDR3 coding sequence is TGCGCCAGCAGCTTAGGGCGGGAGCGAGAGACCCAGTACTTC. The whole variable domain, filled in from reference TRBV5-1 and TRBJ2-5, reads KAGVTQTPRYLIKTRGQQVTLSCSPISGHRSVSWYQQTPGQGLQFLFEYFSETQRNKGNFPGRFSGRQFSNSRSEMNVSTLELGDSALYLCASSLGRERETQYFGPGTRLLVL.

This clonotype was observed many times. The V and J genes are TRBV29-1 and TRBJ1-1; weak D call: TRBD1 (5 bases). CDR1 SQVTM and CDR2 ANQGSEA come from the germline V gene. With 5 bases removed from V and 5 bases from J, the gap between germline ends came to 15 bases. This CDR3 spans 13 amino acids. CDR3: CSVLPREGTEAFF. DNA of the CDR3: TGCAGCGTTCTCCCTAGGGAGGGGACTGAAGCTTTCTTT.

At least ten counts were recorded for this clonotype. The J gene is TRBJ1-1, the V gene TRBV20-1, with D possibly TRBD1 on 6 matching bases. This CDR3 spans 11 amino acids. Germline CDR1 is DFQATT and CDR2 is SNEGSKA (reference sequence). V was shortened by 0 bases and J by 10 bases, with 9 bases between the two germline ends. The DNA for the CDR3 is TGCAGTGCTAGAGATACAGGGAGAGCTTTCTTT. Its protein product is CSARDTGRAFF.

This clonotype occurred many times. The J gene is TRBJ2-1, the V gene TRBV5-1, with D possibly matching TRBD1 (6 bases). The CDR3 totals 15 residues. From germline, CDR1 is SGHRS and CDR2 YFSETQ. The V gene lost 5 bases and the J gene lost 7 bases, with 19 bases spanning the gap. The CDR3 sequence: CASRPGTNRGNEQFF. In DNA, the CDR3 is TGCGCCAGCAGACCCGGGACAAACCGGGGTAATGAGCAGTTCTTC.

This clonotype appeared many times. The V call is TRBV9, the J call TRBJ2-7; D possibly corresponds to TRBD1 (6 bases). V lost 2 bases, J lost 5 bases, and 17 bases lay in between. Per germline, CDR1 SGDLS and CDR2 YYNGEE. The CDR3 contains 15 residues. CDR3 DNA sequence: TGTGCCAGCAGCGTCACACAGGGTTCTCTGGACGAGCAGTACTTC. Translated, it gives CASSVTQGSLDEQYF.

This clonotype was found many times. This chain joins TRBV7-9 and TRBJ2-2, with a possible D match to TRBD2 (5 bases). The ends were cut back, 5 bases at V and 3 bases at J, with 19 bases in the middle. The CDR3 totals 17 residues. From germline, CDR1 is SEHNR and CDR2 FQNEAQ (reference sequence). Here the CDR3 DNA reads TGTGCCAGCAGCCCATCGCTCGAGGGCGCAGACACCGGGGAGCTGTTTTTT. This encodes CASSPSLEGADTGELFF.

This clonotype was counted at least ten times. The gene calls are TRBV5-1 and TRBJ2-1, with D possibly TRBD2 on 5 matching bases. With 4 bases removed from V and 0 bases from J, the gap between germline ends came to 8 bases. Per the germline V gene, CDR1 is SGHRS and CDR2 is YFSETQ. The CDR3 sequence is 14 residues long. The CDR3 here is CASSLDYSYNEQFF. CDR3 DNA sequence: TGCGCCAGCAGCCTAGACTACTCCTACAATGAGCAGTTCTTC.

The table lists this clonotype with many counts. The chain joins TRBV7-2 to TRBJ2-1, with D uncertain. This CDR3 region has 13 residues. The V gene's germline CDR1 is SGHTA and CDR2 FQGNSA. V lost 5 bases and J lost 4, with 9 bases in between. The CDR3: CASSPASYNEQFF. The CDR3 region has the DNA TGTGCCAGCAGCCCGGCAAGTTACAATGAGCAGTTCTTC.

This clonotype was detected many times. V usage is TRBV7-2 and J usage is TRBJ2-5; D may be TRBD2 (6 bases). V lost 3 bases, J lost 5 bases, and 13 bases lay in between. The CDR3 loop spans 14 amino acids. The germline CDR1 and CDR2 sequences are SGHTA and FQGNSA. This chain's CDR3 is CASSLGAGPETQYF. The CDR3 region has the DNA TGTGCCAGCAGCTTGGGTGCGGGACCGGAGACCCAGTACTTC.

This clonotype was observed a handful of times. The V call is TRBV6-5, the J call TRBJ1-2; 7 bases are shared with TRBD1. CDR3 size: 14 residues. After removal of 2 bases from V and 5 bases from J, the junction contained 5 bases not matched to a gene. Germline CDR1 MNHEY, CDR2 SVGAGI. The DNA of the CDR3 is TGTGCCAGCAGTTACCGGGACAGAGGATATGGCTACACCTTC. Protein: CASSYRDRGYGYTF.

This clonotype was found many times. The CDR3 bases are TGTGCCAGCAGCTTAGGGCCGGGAGCTAGCACAGATACGCAGTATTTT. Its protein is CASSLGPGASTDTQYF. The gene calls are TRBV11-3 and TRBJ2-3, with a tentative D call TRBD2 (6 bases). Germline CDR1 SGHNT, CDR2 YENEEA. The CDR3 length is 16 residues. Trimming removed 1 base from V and 0 bases from J, with 11 bases in between.

This clonotype was recorded only once. The chain carries TRBV25-1 and TRBJ2-5; D is unclear. This CDR3 has 13 amino acids. The germline CDR1 and CDR2 sequences are MGHDK and SYGVNS. The V and J ends lost 1 base and 6 bases respectively, with 9 bases between them. CDR3 nucleotide sequence: TGTGCCAGCAGTGAATTCCTAAGCCAGACCCAGTACTTC. The encoded protein is CASSEFLSQTQYF.

This clonotype has a count of ten or more. The rearrangement joins TRBV20-1 to TRBJ1-1; D is unresolved. Germline V lookup: CDR1 DFQATT, CDR2 SNEGSKA (reference sequence). The CDR3 is made up of 15 amino acids. Trimming removed 3 bases at V and 4 bases at J, with 18 bases between. The CDR3 region has the DNA TGCAGTGCTAGCCGCATACTTGCCCGTGGCACTGAAGCTTTCTTT. It specifies CSASRILARGTEAFF.

The chain has TRBV11-2 and TRBJ1-2; D is possibly TRBD1 (6 bases). Per germline, CDR1 SGHAT and CDR2 FQNNGV. CDR3 length equals 15 residues. The ends were cut back, 5 bases at V and 3 bases at J, with 16 bases in the middle. In nucleotides, the CDR3 is TGTGCCAGCAGCCCCTTGACAGGAACCTACTATGGCTACACCTTC. Protein: CASSPLTGTYYGYTF.

This clonotype was observed at least ten times. V is TRBV20-1 and J is TRBJ2-4; the match to TRBD1 covers 7 bases. The CDR3 length is 14 residues. V shed 5 bases and J 1 base; nucleotides not matched to a gene: 5. Germline V gives CDR1 DFQATT, CDR2 SNEGSKA (reference sequence). The CDR3 DNA reads as TGCAGTGCTGCGACAGGGAGCGCCAAAAACATTCAGTACTTC. As protein: CSAATGSAKNIQYF.

This clonotype was counted many times. This sequence joins TRBV20-1 and TRBJ2-1, with TRBD1 as a possible D gene (5 bases). This CDR3 has 17 residues. The germline V gene encodes CDR1 DFQATT and CDR2 SNEGSKA (reference sequence). V gave up 0 bases and J gave up 0 bases, with 15 bases separating them. CDR3 DNA sequence: TGCAGTGCTAGAGATGGGGCCAGGCAGCTCTCCTACAATGAGCAGTTCTTC. As protein: CSARDGARQLSYNEQFF.

V and J are TRBV5-1 and TRBJ2-2; TRBD1 agrees at 9 bases. With 7 bases clipped from V and 6 bases from J, the junction kept 7 bases outside the gene matches. The CDR3 is 14 amino acids. CDR1 is SGHRS and CDR2 is YFSETQ in the germline V gene. The CDR3 region has the DNA TGCGCCAGCCCGGACAGGGGCTCCGCCGGGGAGCTGTTTTTT. Protein sequence: CASPDRGSAGELFF.

This clonotype has just one count. CDR3 amino acids: CSASPPPPGKSSYEQYF. The CDR3 DNA sequence: TGCAGTGCTAGCCCTCCCCCGCCGGGCAAAAGCTCCTACGAGCAGTACTTC. The J gene is TRBJ2-7, the V gene TRBV20-1; D remains ambiguous. V was cut by 3 bases and J by 0 bases, with 21 bases left in between. The CDR3 totals 17 residues. The germline V gene encodes CDR1 DFQATT and CDR2 SNEGSKA (reference sequence).

Many counts were recorded for this clonotype. The J gene is TRBJ2-5, the V gene TRBV5-1; D is tentatively TRBD1 or TRBD2 (6 bases each). The CDR3 has 14 amino acids. V lost 4 bases and J 4 bases, leaving 14 bases between the germline ends. Germline V gene sequence: CDR1 SGHRS, CDR2 YFSETQ. CDR3 residues: CASSPSEGVETQYF. In nucleotides, the CDR3 is TGCGCCAGCAGCCCCTCGGAGGGGGTAGAGACCCAGTACTTC. Full variable domain (rest looked up from reference TRBV5-1 and TRBJ2-5): KAGVTQTPRYLIKTRGQQVTLSCSPISGHRSVSWYQQTPGQGLQFLFEYFSETQRNKGNFPGRFSGRQFSNSRSEMNVSTLELGDSALYLCASSPSEGVETQYFGPGTRLLVL.